Each of the 11 T cell receptor beta chains below was sequenced from the same sample in a study of T cell changes during pregnancy in multiple sclerosis. TCRdb's table, derived via immunoSEQ multiplex PCR, lists solely in-frame clones and lacks some. The repertoire includes about 75,000 clones, 80% to 90% of them detected once, and over 0.8% sits in the top ten. The material was peripheral blood, obtained in the first trimester of pregnancy. Receptors were obtained from a female donor in good health, enrolled as a control in a pregnancy study.

The chain carries TRBV29-1 and TRBJ2-5, with no clear D. Germline CDR1 reads SQVTM; CDR2 reads ANQGSEA. The CDR3 runs 11 residues. V was trimmed by 0 bases and J by 5 bases, leaving 4 bases between them. This chain's CDR3 is CSVEDLETQYF. The CDR3 DNA reads TGCAGCGTTGAAGATCTTGAGACCCAGTACTTC.

The chain carries TRBV7-9 and TRBJ2-1; the match to TRBD1 covers 12 bases. CDR1 SEHNR and CDR2 FQNEAQ come from the germline V gene (reference sequence). The CDR3 has 16 amino acids. V was clipped by 2 bases and J by 10 bases; unmatched bases: 9. The CDR3: CASSLKGQGARSEQFF. The CDR3, as DNA: TGTGCCAGCAGCTTAAAGGGACAGGGGGCAAGGAGCGAGCAGTTCTTC.

This clone was observed a few times. The chain carries TRBV6-4 and TRBJ1-6; 7 bases fit TRBD1. The CDR3 contains 14 residues. V gave up 5 bases and J gave up 10 bases; unmatched junction bases: 8. Germline assignment: CDR1 MRHNA and CDR2 SNTAGT. The CDR3 DNA is TGTGCCAGCAGTCAGGGGGACTCCAGCTCACCCCTCCACTTT. It is translated as CASSQGDSSSPLHF.

V and J are TRBV5-8 and TRBJ2-7, with no clear D. V lost 0 bases and J 3 bases, leaving 10 bases between the germline ends. The germline CDR1 and CDR2 sequences are SGHTS and YDEGEE. The CDR3 length is 14 residues. CDR3 coding DNA: TGTGCCAGCAGCTTGGCCAGAAACAACTACGAGCAGTACTTC. It specifies CASSLARNNYEQYF.

This chain connects TRBV4-1 to TRBJ1-2, with 12 bases identical to TRBD1. V lost 4 bases and J lost 8; bases outside the gene matches: 8. Germline V gives CDR1 MGHRA, CDR2 YSYEKL. This CDR3 is 15 amino acids long. CDR3 amino acids: CASSPPGQGAPGYTF. The CDR3 nucleotides are TGCGCCAGCAGCCCCCCGGGACAGGGGGCGCCGGGCTACACCTTC.

The chain joins TRBV5-1 to TRBJ2-7, with D maybe TRBD2 (6 bases). Germline-derived CDR1 and CDR2 are SGHRS and YFSETQ. CDR3 length: 14 residues. Trimming removed 6 bases at V and 3 bases at J, with 16 bases between. The CDR3 DNA sequence: TGCGCCAGCACTGAGGTGGGACTCGACTACGAGCAGTACTTC. It translates to CASTEVGLDYEQYF.

V usage is TRBV7-9 and J usage is TRBJ2-5; 7 bases map to TRBD2. Trimming at V came to 5 bases and at J to 4 bases, leaving 10 bases not matched to a gene. CDR3 length: 15 residues. Germline V gives CDR1 SEHNR, CDR2 FQNEAQ (reference sequence). The CDR3 reads CASSGATGGSETQYF. In DNA form, the CDR3 reads TGTGCCAGCAGCGGGGCGACGGGGGGTTCAGAGACCCAGTACTTC.

The CDR3 is CASSTTANTEAFF. In DNA form, the CDR3 reads TGTGCCAGTAGTACTACAGCCAACACTGAAGCTTTCTTT. The chain links TRBV19 to TRBJ1-1; D is unresolved. The germline gives CDR1 LNHDA, CDR2 SQIVND (reference sequence). CDR3 length: 13 residues. Trimming removed 4 bases from V and 2 bases from J, with 8 bases in between.

This chain uses TRBV11-2 with TRBJ2-7, with TRBD2 matching 10 bases. The CDR3 is 15 amino acids. After removal of 5 bases from V and 7 bases from J, the junction contained 11 bases not matched to a gene. Germline loops: CDR1 SGHAT, CDR2 FQNNGV. DNA of the CDR3: TGTGCCAGCAGCCCCTCGGGAAGCGGGGGGGGTGAGCAGTACTTC. Residues: CASSPSGSGGGEQYF.

The chain combines TRBV5-4 with TRBJ2-7; 11 bases fit TRBD1. Germline values: CDR1 SGHNT, CDR2 YYREEE (reference sequence). There are 15 residues in the CDR3. Trimming removed 0 bases from V and 2 bases from J; junction bases left unmatched: 1. Written as DNA, the CDR3 is TGTGCCAGCAGCTTGGAGGGACAGGGGGCCTACGAGCAGTACTTC. This gives the protein CASSLEGQGAYEQYF.

This chain connects TRBV11-3 to TRBJ2-3; 15 bases are shared with TRBD2. The J segment lost 3 bases and the V segment lost 5 bases, leaving 3 bases of the junction unmatched. This CDR3 is 16 amino acids long. Germline CDR1 reads SGHNT; CDR2 reads YENEEA. Here the CDR3 DNA reads TGTGCCAGCAGCCCAGGGACTAGCGGGAGGACAGATACGCAGTATTTT. This translates into CASSPGTSGRTDTQYF.